This is a list of T cell receptor beta chains from one sample in a study of Ad26.COV2.S vaccination and SARS-CoV-2 variants. Libraries were prepared by immunoSEQ multiplex PCR; TCRdb keeps only in-frame clonotypes and omits some of them. The table includes approximately 480,000 clones, about 83% detected once. Specimen: peripheral blood, collected in a trial of Ad26.COV2.S vaccine versus placebo. These receptors all stem from a person aged 18 to 65 who received the Ad26.COV2.S COVID-19 vaccine or a placebo. The CDR3 runs from the conserved cysteine through the conserved F or W. The D gene is left open where the match is weak. Clone size is not always given. Where it is, it says once, few, many or a class for expanded clones.

v_gene	j_gene	d_gene	abundance	CDR3nt	CDR3aa
TRBV7-2	TRBJ2-1	-	-	TGTGCCAGCAGCTTAAACTCTCGGACCAATGAGCAGTTCTTC	CASSLNSRTNEQFF
TRBV7-6	TRBJ2-2	-	-	TGTGCCAGCAGCAGGGACTGGTACACCGGGGAGCTGTTTTTT	CASSRDWYTGELFF
TRBV9	TRBJ2-7	TRBD2	-	TGTGCCAGCAGCGTAGCCCCGGGAGGGTACGAGCAGTACTTC	CASSVAPGGYEQYF
TRBV7-2	TRBJ1-2	-	-	TGTGCCAGCAGTTCTGACACGAGAGTTTATGGCTACACCTTC	CASSSDTRVYGYTF
TRBV5-1	TRBJ1-2	TRBD1	-	TGCGCCAGCAGCTTGGGCGGGACAGGGGACGGCTACACCTTC	CASSLGGTGDGYTF
TRBV7-3	TRBJ2-7	-	few	TGTGCCAGCAGCCGGACGCACGGATCCTACGAGCAGTACTTC	CASSRTHGSYEQYF
TRBV6-5	TRBJ2-7	-	-	TGTGCCAGCAGTACCCAGGGTATGAGGGAGCAGTACTTC	CASSTQGMREQYF
TRBV24-1	TRBJ2-7	TRBD2	-	TGTGCCACCAGTGATTTAAGGTCTGCGGGAGGGGTCTACGAGCAGTACTTC	CATSDLRSAGGVYEQYF
TRBV6-2/TRBV6-3	TRBJ2-3	-	once	TGTGCCAGCAGTTACTTAGGGGGAGCCACAGATACGCAGTATTTT	CASSYLGGATDTQYF
TRBV19	TRBJ1-4	TRBD1	-	TGTGCCAGTAGTACATTCGGACAGGGGACTAATGAAAAACTGTTTTTT	CASSTFGQGTNEKLFF
TRBV9	TRBJ1-1	-	-	TGTGCCAGCAGCGTAGGGGTAGGGATCTATTCTGAAGCTTTCTTT	CASSVGVGIYSEAFF
TRBV4-3	TRBJ2-7	TRBD2	-	TGCGCCAGCAGCCAAGAGCTAGTATTGGGACTAGAGTTCTACGAGCAGTACTTC	CASSQELVLGLEFYEQYF
TRBV19	TRBJ2-2	-	once	TGTGCCAGTAGTATTCTCGATCCCCGGGAGCTGTTTTTT	CASSILDPRELFF
TRBV7-9	TRBJ1-6	-	-	TGTGCCAGCAGCTTTGGGGGAGGGGAAGTGATTAATTCACCCCTCCACTTT	CASSFGGGEVINSPLHF
TRBV5-4	TRBJ1-6	TRBD1	once	TGTGCCAGCAGCTCCCAGGGGGCGTCTGTGAACCGGGATTCACCCCTCCACTTT	CASSSQGASVNRDSPLHF
TRBV7-8	TRBJ2-4	-	-	TGTGCCAGCAGCCACCATGATACGGGGAACATTCAGTACTTC	CASSHHDTGNIQYF
TRBV5-1	TRBJ1-1	-	-	TGCGCCAGCAGCTTGAGGGGAACTGAAGCTTTCTTT	CASSLRGTEAFF
TRBV5-6	TRBJ1-1	-	-	TGTGCCAGCAGCTTGGGTCACAGAGTGAACACTGAAGCTTTCTTT	CASSLGHRVNTEAFF
TRBV6-2/TRBV6-3	TRBJ2-5	TRBD2	-	TGTGCCAGCAGCTCCTCCCCCACTAGCGGGAGGGCAAAAGAGACCCAGTACTTC	CASSSSPTSGRAKETQYF
TRBV29-1	TRBJ2-7	TRBD2	-	TGCAGCGCGGGAGGTGCCGGGGACTACGAGCAGTACTTC	CSAGGAGDYEQYF
TRBV5-1	TRBJ2-2	-	-	TGCGCCAGCAGCTTGGACGAGGGCGGGGAGCTGTTTTTT	CASSLDEGGELFF
TRBV7-6	TRBJ1-5	TRBD1	-	TGTGCCAGCAGCTTACGGGGGGCGGGACAGGGTTACTTTAGCAATCAGCCCCAGCATTTT	CASSLRGAGQGYFSNQPQHF
TRBV4-2	TRBJ2-1	-	-	TGTGCCAGCAGCCAAGACTTACACAATGAGCAGTTCTTC	CASSQDLHNEQFF
TRBV6-5	TRBJ1-2	TRBD1	-	TGTGCCAGCAGACAGGGGACCAACTATGGCTACACCTTC	CASRQGTNYGYTF
TRBV29-1	TRBJ2-7	-	once	TGCAGCGTTGAAGGCGGCACCCTCACCTCCTACGAGCAGTACTTC	CSVEGGTLTSYEQYF
TRBV28	TRBJ1-5	TRBD1	-	TGTGCCAGCAGTTTTCTGGGACAGGGTAATCAGCCCCAGCATTTT	CASSFLGQGNQPQHF
TRBV5-6	TRBJ2-1	-	-	TGTGCCAGCAGCCTTCAACTCGAGCAGTTCTTC	CASSLQLEQFF
TRBV30	TRBJ1-5	-	-	TGTGCCTGGAGGGCAAAAGGCGGGATCAATCAGCCCCAGCATTTT	CAWRAKGGINQPQHF
TRBV15	TRBJ1-5	-	-	TGTGCCACCGCGCAGGGCAGTCATCAGCCCCAGCATTTT	CATAQGSHQPQHF
TRBV2	TRBJ1-5	TRBD1	-	TGTGCCAGCAGTCAACAGGGGCAAGGTAGCAATCAGCCCCAGCATTTT	CASSQQGQGSNQPQHF
TRBV27	TRBJ2-7	TRBD2	few	TGTGCCAGCAGTCCGAACTCGGGACTAAACTCCTACGAGCAGTACTTC	CASSPNSGLNSYEQYF
TRBV25-1	TRBJ1-1	-	-	TGTGCCAGCAGTGATGTAGGCAGACGTGAAGCTTTCTTT	CASSDVGRREAFF
TRBV10-3	TRBJ2-5	-	-	TGTGCCATCAGTGATGGGGGGGCCCAAGAGACCCAGTACTTC	CAISDGGAQETQYF
TRBV25-1	TRBJ2-5	TRBD1	-	TGTGCCAGCAGTGCGGACAGGGGGGGCGTGACCCAGTACTTC	CASSADRGGVTQYF
TRBV7-9	TRBJ1-1	-	-	TGTGCCAGCAGCCTAGGGGCATTAGTTGAAGCTTTCTTT	CASSLGALVEAFF
TRBV15	TRBJ2-1	TRBD2	-	TGTGCCACCAGCAGAGATTACCTAGCGGGAGGACCCTACAATGAGCAGTTCTTC	CATSRDYLAGGPYNEQFF
TRBV30	TRBJ2-1	-	-	TGTGCCTGGAGTGGGGAGTTCCCAATCTTC	CAWSGEFPIF
TRBV2	TRBJ1-5	TRBD1	-	TGTGCCAGCAGCTCAGGGGGCTCGAGCAATCAGCCCCAGCATTTT	CASSSGGSSNQPQHF
TRBV4-2	TRBJ2-5	-	-	TGTGCCAGCAGCCAAGAAGGGGGCGGGAGTGGTGAGACCCAGTACTTC	CASSQEGGGSGETQYF
TRBV9	TRBJ2-3	TRBD2	-	TGTGCCAGCAGCGCTAAAGCGGGAGGCTGGTCGGCAGATACGCAGTATTTT	CASSAKAGGWSADTQYF
TRBV30	TRBJ1-1	-	-	TGTGCCTGGAGTGTACGTTGGGGGAAGAACACTGAAGCTTTCTTT	CAWSVRWGKNTEAFF
TRBV11-3	TRBJ2-3	TRBD2	once	TGTGCCAGCAGCTTAGGGTCTAGCGGGAGTCAAGATACGCAGTATTTT	CASSLGSSGSQDTQYF
TRBV7-2	TRBJ2-7	-	-	TGTGCCAGCAGCTCTTCCCCCCCCTACGAGCAGTACTTC	CASSSSPPYEQYF